This record looks at one T cell receptor beta chain sequence and its context. The antigen is unknown. The study profiled TCR beta VDJ and CDR3 using genomic DNA as template. TCRdb recomputed calls from the reads with MiXCR, one row per CDR3 protein. The table shows more than 150,000 distinct CDR3 sequences, with approximately 49% occurring only once. The data stem from a study of CD8+CD57+ T cells in acquired aplastic anemia. Overall study: An average of roughly 2.9 ug of DNA was obtained from sorted CD4+ and CD8+ cells. Healthy donors had, on average, about 10.8 million reads for their CD4+ cells. Points from the study as a whole: Found in both controls and patients were 25 to 35 CD8+ CDR3 sequences. Patients were compared with controls for CD8+ Simpson's diversity, and no significant difference emerged.

Per germline, CDR1 LNHDA and CDR2 SQIVND (reference sequence). Trimming stripped 5 bases from V and 2 bases from J, with 10 bases between. This CDR3 contains 15 residues. This TCR was recovered from a human donor in good health. J is TRBJ2-6 and V is TRBV19; no clear D gene. Sequenced material: sorted CD4+, CD8+, or CD8+CD57+ T cells (not recorded which) from PBMCs. The CDR3 protein is CASSPNPAGANVLTF. The CDR3 nucleotides are TGTGCCAGTAGTCCGAACCCTGCTGGGGCCAACGTCCTGACTTTC. Drawing the rest from reference TRBV19 and TRBJ2-6, the complete variable domain is DGGITQSPKYLFRKEGQNVTLSCEQNLNHDAMYWYRQDPGQGLRLIYYSQIVNDFQKGDIAEGYSVSREKKESFPLTVTSAQKNPTAFYLCASSPNPAGANVLTFGAGSRLTVL.